One and the same sample provided the 27 T cell receptor beta chains below, sequenced in a study of technical replicates of blood from several donors. Assay used: immunoSEQ multiplex PCR; TCRdb lists only in-frame clones, some missing. The top ten clones hold 0.21% of a sample with about 70,000 clones, just under 97% of them seen once. The sample comprised T cells isolated from PBMCs. These receptors came from a human donor in good health.

V and J are TRBV11-3 and TRBJ2-1, with TRBD2 identical over 9 bases. The CDR3 covers 16 residues. The V and J ends lost 2 bases and 2 bases, in that order; junction bases with no gene match: 4. Germline CDR1 and CDR2: SGHNT and YENEEA. Here the CDR3 reads CASSLLGGRAYNEQFF. CDR3 nucleotide sequence: TGTGCCAGCAGCTTATTAGGCGGGAGGGCCTACAATGAGCAGTTCTTC.

The chain has TRBV7-8 and TRBJ1-5, with D unresolved. Trimming removed 5 bases from V and 0 bases from J, with 11 bases in between. Germline V gene data show CDR1 as SGHVS and CDR2 as FQNEAQ. The CDR3 totals 15 residues. CDR3 residues: CASSPSVYSNQPQHF. CDR3 DNA sequence: TGTGCCAGCAGCCCCTCTGTGTATAGCAATCAGCCCCAGCATTTT.

J is TRBJ2-7 and V is TRBV29-1; D perhaps matches TRBD2 (7 bases). The CDR3 extends over 13 amino acids. CDR1 is SQVTM, CDR2 ANQGSEA, per germline. V lost 6 bases and J lost 4, with 16 bases in between. The CDR3 loop is CSVGGGNFYEQYF. In nucleotides, the CDR3 is TGCAGCGTGGGAGGGGGGAATTTTTACGAGCAGTACTTC.

V usage is TRBV28 and J usage is TRBJ2-2; 12 bases match TRBD2. V dropped 1 base and J dropped 7; count of bases not matched to a gene: 4. Germline CDR1 reads MDHEN; CDR2 reads SYDVKM. This CDR3 is 16 amino acids long. This CDR3 reads CASSLSGLAGSGELFF. CDR3 DNA sequence: TGTGCCAGCAGTTTATCTGGACTAGCGGGAAGCGGGGAGCTGTTTTTT.

The V call is TRBV2, the J call TRBJ2-7; D might be TRBD1 (6 bases). The CDR3 length is 12 residues. Between the trimmed V and J ends, which lost 8 bases and 4 bases, there was a span of 12 bases. CDR1 is SNHLY, CDR2 FYNNEI, per germline. CDR3 sequence (DNA): TGTGCCAGCGGTAGTCAGGGGTACGAGCAGTACTTC. It encodes CASGSQGYEQYF. Variable domain in full (rest from reference TRBV2 and TRBJ2-7): EPEVTQTPSHQVTQMGQEVILRCVPISNHLYFYWYRQILGQKVEFLVSFYNNEISEKSEIFDDQFSVERPDGSNFTLKIRSTKLEDSAMYFCASGSQGYEQYFGPGTRLTVT.

The chain uses TRBV2 and TRBJ1-1; 10 bases align to TRBD1. The CDR3 is 15 residues long. Germline CDR1 and CDR2: SNHLY and FYNNEI. V lost 8 bases to trimming and J lost 0 bases; unmatched junction nucleotides: 6. CDR3 amino acids: CASDDRGLMNTEAFF. The DNA of the CDR3 is TGTGCCAGCGACGACAGGGGGCTGATGAACACTGAAGCTTTCTTT.

The chain couples TRBV2 to TRBJ1-1; 7 bases line up with TRBD1. J lost 4 bases, V lost 6 bases, and 8 bases had no gene match. The CDR3 sequence is 14 residues long. Germline CDR1 is SNHLY and CDR2 is FYNNEI. The CDR3 DNA is TGTGCCAGCAGCGGGACAGTGGTTGGCACTGAAGCTTTCTTT. The encoded protein is CASSGTVVGTEAFF.

This chain connects TRBV10-3 to TRBJ2-7; D is ambiguous. The CDR3 consists of 14 residues. Trimming stripped 7 bases from V and 2 bases from J, with 15 bases between. Germline CDR1 ENHRY, CDR2 SYGVKD. The CDR3 reads CAITKTERPYEQYF. The CDR3 DNA is TGTGCCATCACCAAGACTGAACGACCCTACGAGCAGTACTTC.

The V call is TRBV7-9, the J call TRBJ2-5; 7 nucleotides match TRBD1. This CDR3 region has 13 residues. Germline values: CDR1 SEHNR, CDR2 FQNEAQ (reference sequence). The trim removed 5 bases at V and 1 base at J, leaving 1 base unmatched. Here the CDR3 reads CASSGTAQETQYF. CDR3 sequence (DNA): TGTGCCAGCAGCGGGACAGCCCAAGAGACCCAGTACTTC.

This clone has just a few counts. Written as DNA, the CDR3 is TGCGCCAGCAGCGGACAGGGGAGCACTGAAGCTTTCTTT. It translates to CASSGQGSTEAFF. The gene calls are TRBV5-1 and TRBJ1-1; TRBD1 agrees at 9 bases. Unmatched junction bases numbered 2, after V lost 4 bases and J lost 4 bases. Germline assignment: CDR1 SGHRS and CDR2 YFSETQ. The CDR3 length is 13 residues.

CDR3 residues: CASSPGGTPGSPQYF. CDR3 coding DNA: TGTGCCAGCAGCCCCGGGGGGACTCCGGGGAGCCCGCAGTATTTT. V usage is TRBV6-4 and J usage is TRBJ2-3; the match to TRBD2 covers 7 bases. Trimming took 6 bases from V and 10 from J; bases not matched to a gene: 16. Germline CDR1 reads MRHNA; CDR2 reads SNTAGT. The CDR3 covers 15 residues.

The chain joins TRBV11-2 to TRBJ2-2, with 9 nucleotides matching TRBD2. This CDR3 has 16 amino acids. The germline V gene has CDR1 SGHAT and CDR2 FQNNGV. With V trimmed by 3 bases and J by 1 base, 3 bases remained unmatched. The DNA of the CDR3 is TGTGCCAGCAGCTTTGTTAGCGGGGGGAACACCGGGGAGCTGTTTTTT. Its protein product is CASSFVSGGNTGELFF.

The rearrangement uses TRBV5-6 and TRBJ2-5, with D perhaps TRBD2 (5 bases). This CDR3 is built from 17 residues. The V gene's germline CDR1 is SGHDT and CDR2 YYEEEE. Trimming took 2 bases from V and 1 from J, leaving 18 bases between them. DNA of the CDR3: TGTGCCAGCAGCTTCGGTCTAGGAATTGAGGGCCAAGAGACCCAGTACTTC. This sequence encodes CASSFGLGIEGQETQYF.

The V gene is TRBV9, the J gene TRBJ2-5; 15 positions match TRBD2. This CDR3 comprises 16 residues. Germline CDR1 SGDLS, CDR2 YYNGEE. Unmatched junction bases numbered 5, after V lost 3 bases and J lost 5 bases. The CDR3 region is CASSAGLAGGRETQYF. The DNA of the CDR3 is TGTGCCAGCAGCGCCGGACTAGCGGGGGGGCGGGAGACCCAGTACTTC.

The gene calls are TRBV25-1 and TRBJ1-2; the D is unclear. There are 12 residues in the CDR3. In germline, CDR1 is MGHDK, CDR2 SYGVNS. Trimming removed 6 bases at V and 4 bases at J, with 9 bases between. The CDR3 sequence: CASSEGGYGYTF. The CDR3 DNA reads TGTGCCAGCAGCGAGGGTGGCTATGGCTACACCTTC.

The chain uses TRBV5-1 and TRBJ2-2, with 8 bases aligning to TRBD1. V shed 4 bases, J shed 5 bases, and the junction held 10 bases outside the gene matches. The CDR3 has 16 residues. The germline CDR1 and CDR2 sequences are SGHRS and YFSETQ. In DNA, the CDR3 is TGCGCCAGCAGCCTAGGACAGGGCTGGATAACCGGGGAGCTGTTTTTT. Residues: CASSLGQGWITGELFF.

The count of this clone is one. The chain combines TRBV2 with TRBJ1-1; D is undetermined. V was shortened by 4 bases and J by 5 bases, with 8 bases between the two germline ends. The germline V gene has CDR1 SNHLY and CDR2 FYNNEI. The CDR3 is made up of 12 amino acids. CDR3 nucleotides: TGTGCCAGCAGTGGGCCCCTGACTGAAGCTTTCTTT. This codes for CASSGPLTEAFF. The full variable domain, with the rest looked up from reference TRBV2 and TRBJ1-1, is EPEVTQTPSHQVTQMGQEVILRCVPISNHLYFYWYRQILGQKVEFLVSFYNNEISEKSEIFDDQFSVERPDGSNFTLKIRSTKLEDSAMYFCASSGPLTEAFFGQGTRLTVV.

The gene calls are TRBV11-2 and TRBJ1-1, with TRBD1 matching 8 bases. CDR3 length equals 17 residues. Germline V gene lookup returns CDR1 SGHAT and CDR2 FQNNGV. The trim removed 0 bases at V and 0 bases at J, leaving 6 bases unmatched. This CDR3 reads CASSLDVWGQVNTEAFF. The CDR3 coding sequence is TGTGCCAGCAGCTTAGATGTTTGGGGACAGGTGAACACTGAAGCTTTCTTT.

The chain carries TRBV4-1 and TRBJ2-7, with TRBD2 matching 10 bases. The CDR3 runs 17 residues. The J segment lost 2 bases and the V segment lost 2 bases, leaving 9 bases of the junction unmatched. Germline values: CDR1 MGHRA, CDR2 YSYEKL. CDR3 protein: CASSQLSRTSGTYEQYF. The CDR3 bases are TGCGCCAGCAGCCAACTGAGCCGGACTAGCGGCACCTACGAGCAGTACTTC.

The chain carries TRBV11-2 and TRBJ2-7, with TRBD1 matching over 7 bases. Trimming cost V 6 bases and J 4 bases; bases outside gene matches: 9. This CDR3 is 14 amino acids long. Germline V gene lookup returns CDR1 SGHAT and CDR2 FQNNGV. The CDR3 region has the DNA TGTGCCAGCAGATCACCTAGCAGGGGGTACGAGCAGTACTTC. This translates into CASRSPSRGYEQYF.

The chain couples TRBV2 to TRBJ1-2, with no clear D. The CDR3 extends over 13 amino acids. CDR1 is SNHLY, CDR2 FYNNEI, per germline. V lost 3 bases and J lost 6, with 11 bases in between. The CDR3 protein is CASSERLVDGYTF. CDR3 nucleotide sequence: TGTGCCAGCAGTGAGAGGCTGGTGGATGGCTACACCTTC.

This chain connects TRBV6-5 to TRBJ2-4, with TRBD1 matching over 9 bases. J gave up 5 bases and V 0 bases, and 2 bases lay outside the gene matches. Per the germline V gene, CDR1 is MNHEY and CDR2 is SVGAGI. The CDR3 runs 15 residues. The CDR3 region has the DNA TGTGCCAGCAGTTACTCCAGGACAGGGGAAAACATTCAGTACTTC. It encodes CASSYSRTGENIQYF.

This rearrangement joins TRBV27 to TRBJ2-7; perhaps TRBD2 as D (6 bases). Trimming removed 4 bases from V and 2 bases from J, with 9 bases in between. CDR3 length equals 13 residues. CDR1 is MNHEY, CDR2 SMNVEV, per germline (reference sequence). The DNA for the CDR3 is TGTGCCAGCAGTTGGGGACTTGCCTACGAGCAGTACTTC. It yields the protein CASSWGLAYEQYF.

The rearrangement uses TRBV6-5 and TRBJ1-1; no clear D gene. CDR1 is MNHEY and CDR2 is SVGAGI in the germline V gene. V shed 1 base and J shed 6 bases, with 9 bases lying between them. The CDR3 loop spans 13 amino acids. CDR3 DNA: TGTGCCAGCAGTTACTTTGACGGGGCTGAAGCTTTCTTT. Its protein is CASSYFDGAEAFF.

In this sample, this clone turned up once. The rearrangement joins TRBV5-1 to TRBJ2-2, with TRBD2 matching 9 bases. In germline, CDR1 is SGHRS, CDR2 YFSETQ. V lost 5 bases to trimming and J lost 1 base; unmatched junction nucleotides: 6. CDR3 length equals 16 residues. CDR3 region: CASRPGLARNTGELFF. CDR3 DNA sequence: TGCGCCAGCAGACCCGGACTAGCGAGGAACACCGGGGAGCTGTTTTTT.

The gene calls are TRBV4-1 and TRBJ2-7; possible D gene TRBD2, 6 bases. V shed 1 base and J shed 1 base, with 8 bases lying between them. Looked up from germline, CDR1 is MGHRA and CDR2 is YSYEKL. The CDR3 runs to 14 residues. In DNA, the CDR3 is TGCGCCAGCAGCCAAGGGCGGGGTTCCTACGAGCAGTACTTC. It specifies CASSQGRGSYEQYF.

This clone showed up just once. V gene TRBV7-9 combines with J gene TRBJ1-3; 8 bases line up with TRBD1. V lost 10 bases to trimming and J lost 4 bases; unmatched junction nucleotides: 12. Germline V gene data show CDR1 as SEHNR and CDR2 as FQNEAQ (reference sequence). The CDR3 is made up of 15 amino acids. The CDR3, as DNA: TGTGCCATCCACTCGGCAGGGGGCTCGGGAAACACCATATATTTT. As protein: CAIHSAGGSGNTIYF.